Below, 9 T cell receptor beta chains from the same sample are listed, as sequenced in a study of blood T cell repertoires in COVID-19. The assay was immunoSEQ multiplex PCR, and TCRdb's table has in-frame clones only and misses some. The data hold 80,000 or so clones, with around three quarters observed a single time. The source material was peripheral blood. These receptors were taken from a woman between 65 and 79 years old with acute or convalescent COVID-19.

In its sample, this clone was seen a few times. The rearrangement links TRBV5-1 to TRBJ1-3; 8 bases line up with TRBD1. Germline V CDR1 and CDR2: SGHRS, YFSETQ. V was pared by 0 bases and J by 3 bases, with 5 bases of the junction left unmatched. The CDR3 spans 16 residues. This chain's CDR3 is CASSLGDRGYGNTIYF. The CDR3 DNA reads TGCGCCAGCAGCTTGGGAGACAGGGGATATGGAAACACCATATATTTT.

The CDR3 region is CASHEGRGRYGYTF. In DNA form, the CDR3 reads TGTGCCAGTCACGAGGGCAGGGGCCGCTATGGCTACACCTTC. The chain has TRBV19 and TRBJ1-2, with D tentatively TRBD1 (6 bases). The CDR3 spans 14 residues. Per germline, CDR1 LNHDA and CDR2 SQIVND (reference sequence). Trimming cost V 8 bases and J 4 bases, with 17 bases left between them.

The chain joins TRBV6-1 to TRBJ2-4; no clear D gene. This CDR3 comprises 11 residues. V shed 1 base and J shed 15 bases, with 10 bases lying between them. Germline V lookup: CDR1 MNHNS, CDR2 SASEGT. In DNA form, the CDR3 reads TGTGCCAGCAGTGAAGGACTCCGTCGGTACTTC. Its protein product is CASSEGLRRYF.

CDR3 DNA: TGCGCCAGCAGCTTCACAGGGGGGGCTAATGAAAAACTGTTTTTT. Protein: CASSFTGGANEKLFF. The gene calls are TRBV5-1 and TRBJ1-4, with 8 bases identical to TRBD1. CDR1 is SGHRS and CDR2 is YFSETQ in the germline V gene. CDR3 length: 15 amino acids. The J segment lost 3 bases and the V segment lost 2 bases, leaving 3 bases of the junction unmatched.

The gene calls are TRBV27 and TRBJ1-5, with a weak D call TRBD1 (6 bases). Trimming left V 5 bases short and J 4 bases short, with 15 bases between. Looked up from germline, CDR1 is MNHEY and CDR2 is SMNVEV (reference sequence). This CDR3 comprises 15 residues. The CDR3 is CASSRTGRGNQPQHF. The CDR3 DNA sequence: TGTGCCAGCAGTCGTACAGGGAGGGGGAATCAGCCCCAGCATTTT.

This clone was counted a few times. The rearrangement joins TRBV6-6 to TRBJ1-2; D perhaps matches TRBD1 (5 bases). The germline CDR1 and CDR2 sequences are MNHNY and SVGAGI (reference sequence). The CDR3 consists of 13 residues. The germline V and J ends were trimmed by 0 bases and 6 bases, with 8 bases remaining between them. This chain's CDR3 is CASSYSWGDGYTF. CDR3 sequence (DNA): TGTGCCAGCAGTTACTCGTGGGGGGATGGCTACACCTTC.

The chain recombines TRBV18 with TRBJ2-5; D gene uncertain. Germline CDR1 KGHSH, CDR2 LQKENI. The V gene lost 1 base and the J gene lost 5 bases, with 11 bases spanning the gap. The CDR3 has 14 amino acids. The CDR3 DNA sequence: TGTGCCAGCTCACCACTTTCGCGCCTGGAGACCCAGTACTTC. Translated, it gives CASSPLSRLETQYF.

The chain carries TRBV7-9 and TRBJ1-4, with a possible D match to TRBD1 (5 bases). The germline gives CDR1 SEHNR, CDR2 FQNEAQ (reference sequence). Trimming took 6 bases from V and 2 from J, leaving 10 bases between them. The CDR3 is 14 amino acids. As DNA, the CDR3 is TGTGCCAGCAGTTCGGGGGAGACTAATGAAAAACTGTTTTTT. Translated: CASSSGETNEKLFF.

The rearrangement links TRBV7-6 to TRBJ2-3; 7 nucleotides agree with TRBD1. This CDR3 comprises 16 residues. Germline CDR1 SGHVS, CDR2 FNYEAQ. V lost 5 bases, J lost 0 bases, and 8 bases stayed unmatched. The CDR3 sequence is CASSLRDSASTDTQYF. The CDR3 DNA follows: TGTGCCAGCAGCCTCCGGGACAGTGCTAGCACAGATACGCAGTATTTT.